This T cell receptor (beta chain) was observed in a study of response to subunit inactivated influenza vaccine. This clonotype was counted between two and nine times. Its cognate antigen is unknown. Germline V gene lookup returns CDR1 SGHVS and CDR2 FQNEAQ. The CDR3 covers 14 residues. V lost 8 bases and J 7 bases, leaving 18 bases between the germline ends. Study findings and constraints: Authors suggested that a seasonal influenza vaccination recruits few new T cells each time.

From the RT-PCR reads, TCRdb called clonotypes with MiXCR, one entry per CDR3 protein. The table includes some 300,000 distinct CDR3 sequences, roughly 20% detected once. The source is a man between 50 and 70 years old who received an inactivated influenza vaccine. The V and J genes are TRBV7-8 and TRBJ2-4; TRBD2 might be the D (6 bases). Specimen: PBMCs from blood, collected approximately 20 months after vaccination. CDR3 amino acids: CASGNDAGLNIQYF. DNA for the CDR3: TGTGCCAGCGGAAACGACGCGGGACTCAACATTCAGTACTTC.